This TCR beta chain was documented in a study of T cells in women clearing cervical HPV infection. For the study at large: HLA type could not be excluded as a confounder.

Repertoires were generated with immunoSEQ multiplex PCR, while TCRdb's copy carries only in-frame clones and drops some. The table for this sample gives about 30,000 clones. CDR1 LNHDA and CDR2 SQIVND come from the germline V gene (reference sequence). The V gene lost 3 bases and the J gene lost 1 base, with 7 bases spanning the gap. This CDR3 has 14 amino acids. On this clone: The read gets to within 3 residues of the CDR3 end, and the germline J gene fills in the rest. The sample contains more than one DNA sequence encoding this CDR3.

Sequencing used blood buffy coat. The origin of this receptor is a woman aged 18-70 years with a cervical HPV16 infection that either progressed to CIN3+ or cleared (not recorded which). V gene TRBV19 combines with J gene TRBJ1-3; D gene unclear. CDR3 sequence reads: CASSIDMSGNTIYF. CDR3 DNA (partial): TGTGCCAGTAGTATCGACATGTCTGGAAACACC.